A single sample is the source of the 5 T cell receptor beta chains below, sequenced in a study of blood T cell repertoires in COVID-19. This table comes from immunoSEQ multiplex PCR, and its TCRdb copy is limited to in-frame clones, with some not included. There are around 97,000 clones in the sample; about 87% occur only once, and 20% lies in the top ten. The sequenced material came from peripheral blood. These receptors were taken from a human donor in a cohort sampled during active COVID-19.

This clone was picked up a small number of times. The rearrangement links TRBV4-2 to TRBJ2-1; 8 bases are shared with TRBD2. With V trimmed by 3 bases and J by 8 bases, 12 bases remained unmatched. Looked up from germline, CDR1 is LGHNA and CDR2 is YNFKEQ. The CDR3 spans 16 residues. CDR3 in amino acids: CASSHQRGLAWYEQFF. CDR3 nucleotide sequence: TGTGCCAGCAGCCATCAACGAGGACTAGCTTGGTATGAGCAGTTCTTC.

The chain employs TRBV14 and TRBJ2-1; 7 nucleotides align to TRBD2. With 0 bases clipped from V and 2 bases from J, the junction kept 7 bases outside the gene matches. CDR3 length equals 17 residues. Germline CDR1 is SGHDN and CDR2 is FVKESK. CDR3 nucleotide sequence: TGTGCCAGCAGCCAAGATCGACGGGAGGTCACCTACAATGAGCAGTTCTTC. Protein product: CASSQDRREVTYNEQFF.

The CDR3 sequence is CASSPTSDSMAEKLFF. For the CDR3, the DNA is TGTGCCAGCAGCCCCACCTCCGACTCTATGGCTGAAAAACTGTTTTTT. The chain has TRBV5-5 and TRBJ1-4; the D is unclear. The CDR3 is 16 residues long. Per germline, CDR1 SGHKS and CDR2 YYEKEE (reference sequence). Trimming cost V 4 bases and J 7 bases, with 20 bases left between them.

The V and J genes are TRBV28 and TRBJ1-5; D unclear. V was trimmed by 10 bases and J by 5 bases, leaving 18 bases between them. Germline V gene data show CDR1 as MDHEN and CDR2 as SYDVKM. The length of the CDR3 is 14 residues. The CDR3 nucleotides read TGTGCCATAAAATACAGAGAGAGGGATCAGCCCCAGCATTTT. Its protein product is CAIKYRERDQPQHF.

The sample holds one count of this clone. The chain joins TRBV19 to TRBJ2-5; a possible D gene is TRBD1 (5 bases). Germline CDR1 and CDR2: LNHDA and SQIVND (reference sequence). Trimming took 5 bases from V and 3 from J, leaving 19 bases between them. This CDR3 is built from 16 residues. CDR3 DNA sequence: TGTGCCAGTAGTCCCAAGGGTGCCCCAGGGAAAGAGACCCAGTACTTC. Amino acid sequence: CASSPKGAPGKETQYF.